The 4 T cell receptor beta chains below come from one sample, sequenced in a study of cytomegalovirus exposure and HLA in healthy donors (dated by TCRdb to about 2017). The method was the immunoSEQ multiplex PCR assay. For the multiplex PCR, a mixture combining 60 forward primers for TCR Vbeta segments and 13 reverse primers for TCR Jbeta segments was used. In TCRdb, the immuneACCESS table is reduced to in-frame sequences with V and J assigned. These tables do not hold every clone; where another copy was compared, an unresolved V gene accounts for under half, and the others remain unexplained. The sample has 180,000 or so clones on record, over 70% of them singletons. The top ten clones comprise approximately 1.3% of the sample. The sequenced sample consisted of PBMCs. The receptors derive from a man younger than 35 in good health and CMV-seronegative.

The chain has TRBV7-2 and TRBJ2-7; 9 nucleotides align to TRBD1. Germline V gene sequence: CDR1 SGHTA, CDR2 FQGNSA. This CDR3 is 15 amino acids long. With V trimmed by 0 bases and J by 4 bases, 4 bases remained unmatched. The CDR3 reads CASSLAGTGLYEQYF. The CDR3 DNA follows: TGTGCCAGCAGCTTAGCTGGGACAGGGTTATACGAGCAGTACTTC.

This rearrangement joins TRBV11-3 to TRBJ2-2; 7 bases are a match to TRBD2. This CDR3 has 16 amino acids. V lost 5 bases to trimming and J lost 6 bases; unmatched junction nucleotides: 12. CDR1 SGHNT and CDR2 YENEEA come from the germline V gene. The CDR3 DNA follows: TGTGCCAGCAGCACCGCCGGCGGGAGTAGAGCCGGGGAGCTGTTTTTT. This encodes CASSTAGGSRAGELFF.

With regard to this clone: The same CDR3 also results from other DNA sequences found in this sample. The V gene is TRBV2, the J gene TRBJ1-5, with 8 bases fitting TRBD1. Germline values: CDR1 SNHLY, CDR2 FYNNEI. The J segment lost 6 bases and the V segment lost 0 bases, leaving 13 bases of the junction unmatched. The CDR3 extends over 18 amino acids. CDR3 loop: CASSEALLWQGARQPQHF. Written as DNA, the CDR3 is TGTGCCAGCAGTGAAGCGCTTTTATGGCAGGGGGCGCGTCAGCCCCAGCATTTT.

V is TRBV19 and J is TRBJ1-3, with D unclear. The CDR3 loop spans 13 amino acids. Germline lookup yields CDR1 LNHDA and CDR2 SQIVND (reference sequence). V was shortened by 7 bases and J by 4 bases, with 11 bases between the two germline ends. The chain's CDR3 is CASTSVVGNTIYF. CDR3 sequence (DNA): TGTGCCAGTACTAGTGTGGTCGGAAACACCATATATTTT.